This TCR beta chain was captured in a study of T-cell memory formation after mild COVID-19 (dated by TCRdb to the early 2020s). Study-level background: Most TCR sequence clusters were specific to one of the two donors. Longitudinal TCRalpha and TCRbeta repertoire sequencing tracked T-cell clones expanding and contracting after mild COVID-19 in a couple of donors. Two young, previously healthy adult volunteers made up the cohort, one male and one female. Here is what the overall study found, with its caveats: Only two mild cases were covered by the study, and larger cohorts that include severe cases with pre-infection samples were considered necessary. SARS-CoV-2 specificity was not confirmed for the second-wave clones peaking on day 37. From day 15 to 85, contracting clones showed balanced CD4/CD8 phenotypes, whereas a second wave of clones that expanded from day 15 to 37 leaned towards CD4+. Contracting CD4+ clones appeared mostly in the CM and EM memory subsets, whereas CD8+ clones were enriched in EMRA. The detection of some responding clones in pre-infection memory suggests that pre-existing cross-reactive memory T cells joined the SARS-CoV-2 response.

PBMCs were isolated by Ficoll-Paque density gradient centrifugation. This clonotype was counted only a few times. Its specific antigen is unknown. It has no much larger one-base neighbor in the sample; base qualities were not kept. Deletion took 1 base off V and 5 bases off J, with a span of 11 bases between the germline ends. CDR1 SGHTA and CDR2 FQGNSA are derived from the germline V gene. Including the terminal cysteine and phenylalanine, the CDR3 comprises 15 residues. Only the CDR3 DNA stays, 45 bases, in frame from base 1. The instrument was an Illumina NovaSeq 6000. TCRalpha and TCRbeta cDNA libraries were constructed by 5'RACE with constant-segment primers, with sample barcodes and unique molecular identifiers being introduced. Trizol reagent was used to extract RNA from every sample. Amplification of the libraries took two PCR steps, and the second step added a second sample barcode plus Illumina TruSeq adapters. Sequencing of the libraries was done on an Illumina NovaSeq, producing 2 x 150 bp paired-end reads. The study's own analysis went as follows. With migec v1.2.7, reads were demultiplexed and then collapsed into UMI-guided consensus sequences. Using mixcr v2.1.11, the UMI consensuses were aligned to TRA and TRB V and J templates and assembled into clonotypes. A clonotype was counted as expanded or contracted only when both edgeR and NoisET called the clonotype significant, with the noise models trained on biological replicates. For edgeR calls, a false discovery rate-adjusted p below 0.01 and a log2 fold-change threshold of 1 were applied. As an exploratory analysis of dynamics, PCA with hierarchical clustering was applied to max-normalized trajectories of the 1000 most abundant clonotypes. The CD4 or CD8 phenotype of responding clones was assigned using the separately sequenced CD4+ and CD8+ repertoires. The raw public data were reprocessed by TCRdb itself: fastp quality trimming at Q25, MiXCR clonotype calling, in-frame beta chains only. Duplicate CDR3 protein sequences are folded into a single record with the most common DNA and genes. TCRdb, rather than the study authors, made the V and J calls. The sample yields around 500,000 distinct CDR3 sequences; about 20% were counted once. The top ten clones comprise approximately 13% of the sample.

The chain joins TRBV7-2 to TRBJ2-2, and perhaps TRBD2 as D gene, on 6 matching bases. The sequenced sample consisted of PBMCs or a T cell subset sorted from them (not recorded which). The TCR sequence derives from an adult woman who had mild COVID-19 (a few samples of this study predate the infection). The sample titles of this study are shuffled in the database, so cell type and time point are left out; the donor was told from shared clones. This receptor carries the CDR3 CASSLGFSGTGELFF. The DNA sequence is as follows: TGTGCCAGCAGCTTAGGGTTTAGCGGAACCGGGGAGCTGTTTTTT.